This TCR beta chain was obtained from a study of T cells after yellow fever vaccination. Study-level background: SMART-Seq v4 Ultra Low Input prepared the low-cell-number fractions.

Trimming removed 0 bases from V and 2 bases from J, with 11 bases in between. This CDR3 region has 16 residues. The germline gives CDR1 DFQATT, CDR2 SNEGSKA (reference sequence). Study findings and constraints: On re-exposure, the response was weaker but peaked faster, at day 5 versus 15. Repertoires obtained by FACS sorting could include abundant clonotypes that entered as contaminants from the bulk population.

This clonotype was picked up a small number of times. No antigen is known for it. A 5'RACE template-switching step, the method used to make TCR cDNA, added a universal primer site and UMIs. TCRdb independently ran MiXCR on the 5' RACE reads; one entry per CDR3 protein. The sample records approximately 350,000 distinct CDR3 sequences, approximately 10% being singletons. This chain connects TRBV20-1 to TRBJ2-6; D remains unclear. The sequencing used PBMCs, collected on the day of the first yellow fever vaccination. The TCR originated in a young man who received the YFV17D yellow fever vaccine. CDR3 bases: TGCAGTGCTAGAGATAGGCGGCAGACTGGGGCCAACGTCCTGACTTTC. Protein: CSARDRRQTGANVLTF.